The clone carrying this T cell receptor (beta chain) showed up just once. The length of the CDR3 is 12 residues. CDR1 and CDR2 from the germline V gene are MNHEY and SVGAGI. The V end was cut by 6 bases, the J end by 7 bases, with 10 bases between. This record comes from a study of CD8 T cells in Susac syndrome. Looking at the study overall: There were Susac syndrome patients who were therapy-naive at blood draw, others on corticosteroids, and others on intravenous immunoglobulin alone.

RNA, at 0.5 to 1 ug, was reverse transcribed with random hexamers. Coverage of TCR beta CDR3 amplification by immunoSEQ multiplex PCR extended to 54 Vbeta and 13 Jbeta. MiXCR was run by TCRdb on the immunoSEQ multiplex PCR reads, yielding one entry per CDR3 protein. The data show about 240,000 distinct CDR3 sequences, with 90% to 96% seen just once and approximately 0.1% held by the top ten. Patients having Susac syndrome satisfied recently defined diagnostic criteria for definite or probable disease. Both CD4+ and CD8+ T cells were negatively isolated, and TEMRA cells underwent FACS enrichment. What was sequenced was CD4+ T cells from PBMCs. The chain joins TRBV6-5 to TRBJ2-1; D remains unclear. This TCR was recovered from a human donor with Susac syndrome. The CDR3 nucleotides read TGTGCCAGCAGGGCTGGGGATAATGAGCAGTTCTTC. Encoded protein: CASRAGDNEQFF.